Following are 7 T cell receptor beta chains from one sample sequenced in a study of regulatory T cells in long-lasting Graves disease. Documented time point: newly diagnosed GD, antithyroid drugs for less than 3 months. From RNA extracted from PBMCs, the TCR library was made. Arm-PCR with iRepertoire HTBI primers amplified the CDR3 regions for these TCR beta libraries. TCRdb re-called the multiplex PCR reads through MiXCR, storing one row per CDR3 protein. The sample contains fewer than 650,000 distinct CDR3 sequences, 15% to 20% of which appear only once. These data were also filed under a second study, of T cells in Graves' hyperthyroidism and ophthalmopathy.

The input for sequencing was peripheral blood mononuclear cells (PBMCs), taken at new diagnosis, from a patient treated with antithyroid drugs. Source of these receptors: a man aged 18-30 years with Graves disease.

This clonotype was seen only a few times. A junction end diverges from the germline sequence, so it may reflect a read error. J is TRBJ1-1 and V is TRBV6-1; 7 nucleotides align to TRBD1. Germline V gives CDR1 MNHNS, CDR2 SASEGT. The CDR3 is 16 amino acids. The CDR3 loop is CAGSVGTVSMNTEAFF. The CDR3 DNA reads TGTGCCGGCAGTGTTGGGACAGTATCGATGAACACTGAAGCTTTCTTT.

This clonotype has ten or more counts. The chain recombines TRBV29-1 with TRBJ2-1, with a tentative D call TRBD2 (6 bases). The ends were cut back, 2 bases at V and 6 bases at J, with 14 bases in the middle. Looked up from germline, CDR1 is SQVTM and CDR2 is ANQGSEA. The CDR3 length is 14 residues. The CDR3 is CSVEYVASVNEQFF. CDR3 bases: TGCAGCGTTGAATACGTGGCTAGCGTCAATGAGCAGTTCTTC.

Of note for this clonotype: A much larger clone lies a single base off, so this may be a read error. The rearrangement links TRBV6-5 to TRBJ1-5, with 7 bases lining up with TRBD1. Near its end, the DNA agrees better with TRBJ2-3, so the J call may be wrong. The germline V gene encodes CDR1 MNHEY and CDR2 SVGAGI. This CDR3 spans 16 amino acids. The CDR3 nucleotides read TGTGCCAGCAGTTCCGATGGGACAGCTAGCAATCAGCCCCAGTATTTT. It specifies CASSSDGTASNQPQYF.

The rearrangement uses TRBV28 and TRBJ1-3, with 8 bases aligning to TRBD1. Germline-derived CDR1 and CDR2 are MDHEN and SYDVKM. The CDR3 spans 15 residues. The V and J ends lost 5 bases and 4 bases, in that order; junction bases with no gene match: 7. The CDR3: CASSGQGRGGNTIYF. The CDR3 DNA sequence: TGTGCCAGCAGTGGACAGGGTAGGGGAGGAAACACCATATATTTT.

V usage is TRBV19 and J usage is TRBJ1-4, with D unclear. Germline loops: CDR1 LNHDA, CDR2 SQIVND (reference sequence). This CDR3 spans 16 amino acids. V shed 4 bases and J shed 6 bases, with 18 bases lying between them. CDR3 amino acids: CASSTLTERRDEKLFF. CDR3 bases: TGTGCCAGTAGTACCCTCACCGAGAGGAGAGATGAAAAACTGTTTTTT.

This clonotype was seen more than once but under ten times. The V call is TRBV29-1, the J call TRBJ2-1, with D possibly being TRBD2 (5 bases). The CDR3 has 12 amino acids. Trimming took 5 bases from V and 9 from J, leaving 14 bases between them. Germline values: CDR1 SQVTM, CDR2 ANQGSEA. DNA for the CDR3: TGCAGCGTTCTGGGAGATTGGCGTGAGCAGTTCTTC. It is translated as CSVLGDWREQFF.

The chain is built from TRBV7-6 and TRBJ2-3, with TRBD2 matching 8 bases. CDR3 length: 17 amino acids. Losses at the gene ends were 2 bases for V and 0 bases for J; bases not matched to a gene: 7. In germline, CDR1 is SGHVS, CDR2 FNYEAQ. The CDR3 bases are TGTGCCAGCAGCTTAATCCCAGGACTAGCAAGCACAGATACGCAGTATTTT. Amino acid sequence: CASSLIPGLASTDTQYF.